These 4 T cell receptor beta chains originate from one sample sequenced in a study of cytomegalovirus exposure and HLA in healthy donors (dated 2017 in TCRdb). Library generation was performed with the immunoSEQ multiplex PCR assay. Not all clones reach the TCRdb copy of this immuneACCESS table, which keeps in-frame sequences only. Checked studies attribute under half of the gap to unresolved V genes and leave the rest unexplained. In this sample the table shows approximately 170,000 clones, roughly 84% of which occur a single time. The ten largest clones represent about a tenth of the sample. The sequenced sample was PBMCs. All receptors come from a man under 40 in good health and CMV-seropositive.

The chain recombines TRBV19 with TRBJ2-7, with TRBD2 identical over 8 bases. This CDR3 spans 16 amino acids. Germline assignment: CDR1 LNHDA and CDR2 SQIVND (reference sequence). V shed 1 base and J 6 bases; nucleotides not matched to a gene: 11. CDR3 loop: CASSIASGTGGIEQYF. DNA of the CDR3: TGTGCCAGTAGTATAGCCTCCGGGACGGGGGGGATCGAGCAGTACTTC.

The V and J genes are TRBV5-4 and TRBJ2-7, with 10 bases fitting TRBD2. V lost 3 bases and J lost 2; bases outside the gene matches: 5. The length of the CDR3 is 15 residues. Looked up from germline, CDR1 is SGHNT and CDR2 is YYREEE (reference sequence). The CDR3: CASSSGTSDAYEQYF. CDR3 DNA: TGTGCCAGCAGCTCCGGGACTAGCGACGCCTACGAGCAGTACTTC.

This sequence joins TRBV6-1 and TRBJ1-5; D may be TRBD1 (6 bases). The germline V gene encodes CDR1 MNHNS and CDR2 SASEGT. CDR3 length: 16 residues. Trimming took off 3 bases at V and 3 bases at J, with 15 bases between the two ends. The CDR3 DNA reads TGTGCCAGCAGTGACCAACCGGGACACCCCAATCAGCCCCAGCATTTT. This encodes CASSDQPGHPNQPQHF.

This clone appeared once. The V call is TRBV5-1, the J call TRBJ2-5, with 9 nucleotides matching TRBD2. Per germline, CDR1 SGHRS and CDR2 YFSETQ. The ends lost 3 bases at V and 2 bases at J; junction bases unmatched: 2. This CDR3 is built from 14 residues. CDR3 region: CASSSSGGQETQYF. CDR3 coding DNA: TGCGCCAGCAGCTCAAGCGGGGGGCAAGAGACCCAGTACTTC. The variable domain in full, with the rest retrieved from reference TRBV5-1 and TRBJ2-5, is KAGVTQTPRYLIKTRGQQVTLSCSPISGHRSVSWYQQTPGQGLQFLFEYFSETQRNKGNFPGRFSGRQFSNSRSEMNVSTLELGDSALYLCASSSSGGQETQYFGPGTRLLVL.